What follows is one T cell receptor (beta chain) and its context. The study ran its PCR with 60 Vbeta and 13 Jbeta primers. Some clones are missing from TCRdb's copy, which holds only in-frame ones; the method was immunoSEQ multiplex PCR. The sample has approximately 120,000 clones. This sample was included in a study of cytomegalovirus exposure and HLA in healthy donors. The ends lost 2 bases at V and 3 bases at J; junction bases unmatched: 3. The CDR3 is 16 residues long. Per germline, CDR1 KGHSH and CDR2 LQKENI. The chain is built from TRBV18 and TRBJ2-2; 10 bases map to TRBD2. Sequences were obtained from PBMCs. This TCR was sampled from a young man in good health and CMV-seronegative. CDR3 loop: CASSPTSGIDTGELFF. CDR3 coding DNA: TGTGCCAGCTCACCAACTAGCGGGATAGACACCGGGGAGCTGTTTTTT.